The next 14 T cell receptor beta chains were all read from a single sample in a study of blood T cell repertoires in COVID-19. Repertoires were generated with immunoSEQ multiplex PCR, while TCRdb's copy carries only in-frame clones and drops some. The table lists 150,000 to 250,000 clones, about 76% of them singletons. Sequencing was done on a sample of peripheral blood. Source of these receptors: a woman in her forties with COVID-19, enrolled during active disease.

The rearrangement joins TRBV5-6 to TRBJ1-1; 7 bases match TRBD1. CDR1 SGHDT and CDR2 YYEEEE come from the germline V gene. The CDR3 covers 14 residues. J gave up 5 bases and V 4 bases, and 8 bases lay outside the gene matches. CDR3 region: CASSRTTGVTEAFF. The CDR3 DNA reads as TGTGCCAGCAGCCGAACCACAGGGGTGACTGAAGCTTTCTTT.

V is TRBV2 and J is TRBJ2-5, with TRBD2 as a possible D gene (5 bases). This CDR3 contains 16 residues. The V gene's germline CDR1 is SNHLY and CDR2 FYNNEI. Trimming removed 7 bases from V and 1 base from J, with 19 bases in between. The CDR3 is CASISLTTIPQETQYF. CDR3 DNA sequence: TGTGCCAGCATCTCTCTTACGACTATCCCCCAAGAGACCCAGTACTTC.

The gene calls are TRBV4-2 and TRBJ2-3; a weak D match, TRBD2 (7 bases). The CDR3 is made up of 17 amino acids. CDR1 is LGHNA, CDR2 YNFKEQ, per germline. Between the trimmed V and J ends, which lost 2 bases and 4 bases, there was a span of 19 bases. CDR3 coding DNA: TGTGCCAGCAGCCAACCGGTAGGGGGAGGGCCGGCAGATACGCAGTATTTT. Translation gives CASSQPVGGGPADTQYF.

The genes are TRBV15 and TRBJ1-2; 7 nucleotides match TRBD1. This CDR3 is built from 14 residues. Germline CDR1 is LNHNV and CDR2 is YYDKDF (reference sequence). The J segment lost 2 bases and the V segment lost 4 bases, leaving 4 bases of the junction unmatched. The CDR3 is CATSTRTGNYGYTF. The CDR3 DNA is TGTGCCACCAGCACCCGGACAGGAAACTATGGCTACACCTTC. Drawing the rest from reference TRBV15 and TRBJ1-2, the complete variable domain is DAMVIQNPRYQVTQFGKPVTLSCSQTLNHNVMYWYQQKSSQAPKLLFHYYDKDFNNEADTPDNFQSRRPNTSFCFLDIRSPGLGDTAMYLCATSTRTGNYGYTFGSGTRLTVV.

This clone has just one count. The CDR3 loop reads CASRTDPLQGLYNEQFF. CDR3 in DNA: TGTGCCAGCAGAACCGACCCACTTCAGGGTCTATACAATGAGCAGTTCTTC. V and J are TRBV2 and TRBJ2-1; the D gene is possibly TRBD1 (5 bases). The germline CDR1 and CDR2 sequences are SNHLY and FYNNEI. The CDR3 is made up of 17 amino acids. V lost 6 bases and J lost 4, with 22 bases in between.

The chain joins TRBV6-4 to TRBJ2-3; 15 bases fit TRBD2. The CDR3 extends over 15 amino acids. The V gene end was trimmed by 4 bases and the J gene end by 4 bases; junction bases not matched to a gene: 0. Germline lookup yields CDR1 MRHNA and CDR2 SNTAGT. The CDR3 spells CASSGTSGGADTQYF. DNA for the CDR3: TGTGCCAGCAGTGGGACTAGCGGGGGGGCAGATACGCAGTATTTT.

The V gene is TRBV6-5, the J gene TRBJ2-7; 9 bases map to TRBD1. V shed 3 bases and J 3 bases; nucleotides not matched to a gene: 6. CDR1 and CDR2 from the germline V gene are MNHEY and SVGAGI. The CDR3 loop spans 15 amino acids. The CDR3 loop is CASSYAGTGYYEQYF. DNA of the CDR3: TGTGCCAGCAGTTATGCCGGGACAGGGTACTACGAGCAGTACTTC.

This sequence joins TRBV5-4 and TRBJ1-4, with TRBD1 matching 7 bases. There are 14 residues in the CDR3. V lost 3 bases, J lost 6 bases, and 5 bases stayed unmatched. Germline lookup yields CDR1 SGHNT and CDR2 YYREEE (reference sequence). CDR3 in amino acids: CASSWDSSDEKLFF. The CDR3 DNA sequence: TGTGCCAGCAGCTGGGACAGCTCCGATGAAAAACTGTTTTTT.

The chain employs TRBV13 and TRBJ2-1, with a weak D call TRBD2 (6 bases). There are 15 residues in the CDR3. The germline gives CDR1 PRHDT, CDR2 FYEKMQ (reference sequence). V was shortened by 3 bases and J by 8 bases, with 17 bases between the two germline ends. The CDR3 spells CASSLRQGLRDEQFF. CDR3 nucleotide sequence: TGTGCCAGCAGCTTGCGTCAGGGACTGCGAGATGAGCAGTTCTTC.

CDR3 nucleotide sequence: TGTGCCCTTGCTAGGGAAGGCGGGCCAGAGGGCGAGCAGTACTTC. Its protein is CALAREGGPEGEQYF. The chain recombines TRBV6-5 with TRBJ2-7, with D maybe TRBD2 (5 bases). The germline V and J ends were trimmed by 11 bases and 6 bases, with 26 bases remaining between them. The CDR3 extends over 15 amino acids. Germline V gene sequence: CDR1 MNHEY, CDR2 SVGAGI.

The chain uses TRBV15 and TRBJ2-3; 11 bases map to TRBD1. The CDR3 runs 16 residues. Per the germline V gene, CDR1 is LNHNV and CDR2 is YYDKDF (reference sequence). Trimming took 5 bases from V and 4 from J; bases not matched to a gene: 8. The CDR3 reads CATSPRTGGFADTQYF. CDR3 in DNA: TGTGCCACCAGCCCCAGGACAGGGGGCTTTGCAGATACGCAGTATTTT.

The chain joins TRBV5-1 to TRBJ2-3, with TRBD2 identical over 12 bases. J was trimmed by 6 bases and V by 6 bases; bases with no gene match: 8. The CDR3 is made up of 15 amino acids. CDR1 SGHRS and CDR2 YFSETQ come from the germline V gene. CDR3 sequence reads: CASILAGGPVDTQYF. The DNA for the CDR3 is TGCGCCAGCATTCTAGCGGGAGGGCCGGTGGATACGCAGTATTTT.

The chain carries TRBV30 and TRBJ1-1; tentative D call: TRBD1 (6 bases). Germline values: CDR1 GTSNPN, CDR2 SVGIG (reference sequence). V dropped 3 bases and J dropped 8 bases, with 25 bases sitting between them. The CDR3 has 16 amino acids. This CDR3 reads CAWRPLRGGTPTEAFF. DNA of the CDR3: TGTGCCTGGAGGCCCTTAAGGGGGGGTACCCCTACCGAAGCTTTCTTT.

CDR3 coding DNA: TGTGCCAGCAGCCCAGACAGGCGCAACTATGGCTACACCTTC. Translated, it gives CASSPDRRNYGYTF. J is TRBJ1-2 and V is TRBV7-9; maybe TRBD1 (6 bases). This CDR3 contains 14 residues. V was pared by 5 bases and J by 2 bases, with 12 bases between. Germline CDR1 is SEHNR and CDR2 is FQNEAQ (reference sequence).